This T cell receptor beta chain derives from a study of lymphopenia after photon versus proton radiotherapy. Study-wide points: A bigger post-nadir fall in TCR diversity correlated inversely with survival time in deceased patients. Oligoclonal CD8+ Temra expansion after nadir drove photon patients' diversity drop.

Concerning this clone itself: The antigen is unknown.

The method was immunoSEQ multiplex PCR; TCRdb's version includes in-frame clones alone and lacks a portion of them. The sample lists 50,000 to 70,000 clones, approximately 86% seen once, with about 13% in the top ten. Source: peripheral blood, taken from a patient treated with proton-based radiotherapy. The clonotype was recovered from a man at least 80 years old with esophageal cancer.

The CDR3 sequence is CASSLDRPGEDEQYF. The DNA of the CDR3 is TGTGCCAGCAGCTTAGACCGGCCAGGGGAGGACGAGCAGTACTTC. The chain couples TRBV11-2 to TRBJ2-5, with D tentatively TRBD1 or TRBD2 (6 bases each). The end of the DNA aligns better with TRBJ2-7, so the J call may be wrong. The length of the CDR3 is 15 residues. Germline CDR1 SGHAT, CDR2 FQNNGV.